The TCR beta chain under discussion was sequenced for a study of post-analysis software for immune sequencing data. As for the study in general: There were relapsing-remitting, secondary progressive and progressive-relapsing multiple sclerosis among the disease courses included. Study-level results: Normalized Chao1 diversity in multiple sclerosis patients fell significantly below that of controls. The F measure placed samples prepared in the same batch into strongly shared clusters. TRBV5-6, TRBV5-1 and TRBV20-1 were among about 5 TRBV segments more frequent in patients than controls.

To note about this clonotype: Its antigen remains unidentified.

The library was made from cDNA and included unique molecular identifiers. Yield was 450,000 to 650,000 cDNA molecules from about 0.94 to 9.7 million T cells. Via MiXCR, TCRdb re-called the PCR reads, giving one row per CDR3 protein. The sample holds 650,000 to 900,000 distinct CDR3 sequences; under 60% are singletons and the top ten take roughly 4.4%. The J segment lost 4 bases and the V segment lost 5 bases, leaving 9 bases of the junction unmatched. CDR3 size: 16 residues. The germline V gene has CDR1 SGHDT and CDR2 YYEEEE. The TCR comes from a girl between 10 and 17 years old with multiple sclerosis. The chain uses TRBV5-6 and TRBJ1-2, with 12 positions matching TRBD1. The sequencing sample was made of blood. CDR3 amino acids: CASSNAGTGGPYGYTF. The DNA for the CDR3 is TGTGCCAGCAGTAACGCCGGGACAGGGGGCCCCTATGGCTACACCTTC.